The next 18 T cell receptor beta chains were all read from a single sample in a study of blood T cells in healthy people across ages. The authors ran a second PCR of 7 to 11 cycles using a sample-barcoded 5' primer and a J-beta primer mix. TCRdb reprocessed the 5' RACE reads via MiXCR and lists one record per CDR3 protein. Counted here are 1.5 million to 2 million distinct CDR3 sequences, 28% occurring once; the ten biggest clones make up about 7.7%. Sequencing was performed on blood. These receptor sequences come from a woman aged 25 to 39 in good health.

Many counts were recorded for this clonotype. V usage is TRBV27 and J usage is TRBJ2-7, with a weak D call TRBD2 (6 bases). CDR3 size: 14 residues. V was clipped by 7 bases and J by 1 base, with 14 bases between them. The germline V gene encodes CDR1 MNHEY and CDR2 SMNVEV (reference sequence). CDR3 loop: CASTPWGESYEQYF. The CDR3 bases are TGTGCCAGCACCCCATGGGGGGAGTCCTACGAGCAGTACTTC.

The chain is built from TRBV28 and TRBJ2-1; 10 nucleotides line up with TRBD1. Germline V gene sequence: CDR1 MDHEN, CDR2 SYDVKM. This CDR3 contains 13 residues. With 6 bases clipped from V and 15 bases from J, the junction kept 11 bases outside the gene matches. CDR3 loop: CASRKTGGGLAFF. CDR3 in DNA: TGTGCCAGCAGGAAGACAGGGGGCGGGTTGGCGTTCTTC.

For the CDR3, the DNA is TGCAGTGCCCAGAGTCGGGGTTCTAGCACAGATACGCAGTATTTT. Its translation: CSAQSRGSSTDTQYF. The chain joins TRBV20-1 to TRBJ2-3, with D possibly matching TRBD2 (5 bases). The CDR3 loop spans 15 amino acids. Germline-derived CDR1 and CDR2 are DFQATT and SNEGSKA (reference sequence). The ends were cut back, 6 bases at V and 0 bases at J, with 16 bases in the middle.

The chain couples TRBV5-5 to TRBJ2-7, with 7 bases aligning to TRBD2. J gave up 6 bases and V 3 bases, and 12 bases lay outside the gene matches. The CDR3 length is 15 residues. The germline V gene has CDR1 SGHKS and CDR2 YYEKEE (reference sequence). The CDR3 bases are TGTGCCAGCAGCTGGGAGGCGGGGGAATGGGGCGAGCAGTACTTC. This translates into CASSWEAGEWGEQYF. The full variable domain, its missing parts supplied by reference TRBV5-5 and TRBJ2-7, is DAGVTQSPTHLIKTRGQQVTLRCSPISGHKSVSWYQQVLGQGPQFIFQYYEKEERGRGNFPDRFSARQFPNYSSELNVNALLLGDSALYLCASSWEAGEWGEQYFGPGTRLTVT.

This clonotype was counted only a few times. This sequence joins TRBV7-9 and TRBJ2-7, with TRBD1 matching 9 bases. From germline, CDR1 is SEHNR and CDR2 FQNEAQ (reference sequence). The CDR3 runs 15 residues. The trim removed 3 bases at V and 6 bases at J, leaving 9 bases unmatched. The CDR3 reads CASSFLTGTGPEQYF. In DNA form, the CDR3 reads TGTGCCAGCAGCTTTCTAACCGGGACAGGGCCCGAGCAGTACTTC.

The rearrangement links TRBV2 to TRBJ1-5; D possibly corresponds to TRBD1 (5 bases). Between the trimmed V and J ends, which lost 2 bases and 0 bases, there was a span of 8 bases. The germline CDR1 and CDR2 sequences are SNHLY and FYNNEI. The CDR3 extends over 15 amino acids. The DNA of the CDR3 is TGTGCCAGCAGTGAAAGACAGAATAGCAATCAGCCCCAGCATTTT. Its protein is CASSERQNSNQPQHF. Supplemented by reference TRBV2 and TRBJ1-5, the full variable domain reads EPEVTQTPSHQVTQMGQEVILRCVPISNHLYFYWYRQILGQKVEFLVSFYNNEISEKSEIFDDQFSVERPDGSNFTLKIRSTKLEDSAMYFCASSERQNSNQPQHFGDGTRLSIL.

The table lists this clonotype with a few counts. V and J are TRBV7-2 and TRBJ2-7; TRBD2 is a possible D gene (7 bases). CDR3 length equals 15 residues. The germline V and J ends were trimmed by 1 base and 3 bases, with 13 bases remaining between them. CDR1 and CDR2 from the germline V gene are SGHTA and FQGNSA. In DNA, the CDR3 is TGTGCCAGCAGCTTAGAGGGGGGGGGCGGCTACGAGCAGTACTTC. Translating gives CASSLEGGGGYEQYF.

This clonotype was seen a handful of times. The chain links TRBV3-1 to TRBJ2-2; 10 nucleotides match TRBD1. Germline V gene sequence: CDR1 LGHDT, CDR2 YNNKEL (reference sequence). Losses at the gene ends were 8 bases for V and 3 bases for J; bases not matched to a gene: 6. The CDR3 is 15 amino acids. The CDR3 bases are TGTGCCAGCTCCGGGACAGGGGACTACACCGGGGAGCTGTTTTTT. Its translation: CASSGTGDYTGELFF.

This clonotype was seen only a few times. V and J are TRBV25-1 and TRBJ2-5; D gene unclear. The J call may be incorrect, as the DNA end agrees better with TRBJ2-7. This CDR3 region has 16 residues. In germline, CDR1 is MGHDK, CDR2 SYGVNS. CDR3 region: CASSDRTRSLGNEQYF. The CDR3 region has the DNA TGTGCCAGCAGTGACCGGACGAGATCACTGGGTAACGAGCAGTACTTC.

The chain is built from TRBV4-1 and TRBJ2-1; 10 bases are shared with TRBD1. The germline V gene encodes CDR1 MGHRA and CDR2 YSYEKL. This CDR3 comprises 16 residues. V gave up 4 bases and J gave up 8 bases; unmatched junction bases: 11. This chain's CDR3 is CASSPGTGDFRHEQFF. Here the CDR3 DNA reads TGCGCCAGCAGCCCCGGGACAGGGGATTTTCGGCATGAGCAGTTCTTC.

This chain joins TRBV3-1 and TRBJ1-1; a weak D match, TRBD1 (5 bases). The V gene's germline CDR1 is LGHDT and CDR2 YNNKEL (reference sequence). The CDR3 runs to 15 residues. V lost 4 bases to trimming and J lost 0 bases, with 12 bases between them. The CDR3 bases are TGTGCCAGCAGCCCTGAGGGACGGATGAACACTGAAGCTTTCTTT. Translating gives CASSPEGRMNTEAFF. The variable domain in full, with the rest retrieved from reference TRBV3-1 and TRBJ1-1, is DTAVSQTPKYLVTQMGNDKSIKCEQNLGHDTMYWYKQDSKKFLKIMFSYNNKELIINETVPNRFSPKSPDKAHLNLHINSLELGDSAVYFCASSPEGRMNTEAFFGQGTRLTVV.

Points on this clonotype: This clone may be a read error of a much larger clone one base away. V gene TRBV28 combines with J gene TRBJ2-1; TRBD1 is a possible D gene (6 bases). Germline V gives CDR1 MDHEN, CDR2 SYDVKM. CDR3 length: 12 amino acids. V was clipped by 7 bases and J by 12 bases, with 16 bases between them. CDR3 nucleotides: TGTGCCAGCAACAGACAGGCAAGGGGGCAGTTCTTC. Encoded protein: CASNRQARGQFF.

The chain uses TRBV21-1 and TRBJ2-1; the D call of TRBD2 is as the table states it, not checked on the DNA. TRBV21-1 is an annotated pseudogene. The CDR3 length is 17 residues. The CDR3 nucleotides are TGTGCCAGCAGCAAAGATACTCTAGCGGGAGGTGGGAATGAGCAGTTCTTC. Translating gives CASSKDTLAGGGNEQFF.

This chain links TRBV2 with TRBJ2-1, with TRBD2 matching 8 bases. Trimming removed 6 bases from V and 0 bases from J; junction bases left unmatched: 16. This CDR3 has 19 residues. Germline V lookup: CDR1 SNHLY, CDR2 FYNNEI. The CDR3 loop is CASSGLTGGGQSSYNEQFF. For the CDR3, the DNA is TGTGCCAGCAGCGGATTGACTGGCGGGGGGCAAAGCTCCTACAATGAGCAGTTCTTC.

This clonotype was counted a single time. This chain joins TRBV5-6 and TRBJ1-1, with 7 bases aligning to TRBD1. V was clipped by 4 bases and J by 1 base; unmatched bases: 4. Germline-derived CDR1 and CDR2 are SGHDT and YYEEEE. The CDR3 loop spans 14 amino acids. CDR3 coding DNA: TGTGCCAGCAGCCAACAGGGGCCGAACACTGAAGCTTTCTTT. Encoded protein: CASSQQGPNTEAFF.

CDR3 DNA: TGTGCCAGCAGCTTAGGGTCCGGGTCTCCCATGGGGAATGAGCAGTTCTTC. Protein product: CASSLGSGSPMGNEQFF. V usage is TRBV7-9 and J usage is TRBJ2-1; the D is unclear. The V end was cut by 1 base, the J end by 7 bases, with 20 bases between. This CDR3 has 17 residues. CDR1 and CDR2 from the germline V gene are SEHNR and FQNEAQ (reference sequence).

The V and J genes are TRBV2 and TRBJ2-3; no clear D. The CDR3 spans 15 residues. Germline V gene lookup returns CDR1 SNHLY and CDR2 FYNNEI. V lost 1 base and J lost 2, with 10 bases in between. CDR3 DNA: TGTGCCAGCAGTGAAGATCCAGCAAACACAGATACGCAGTATTTT. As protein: CASSEDPANTDTQYF.

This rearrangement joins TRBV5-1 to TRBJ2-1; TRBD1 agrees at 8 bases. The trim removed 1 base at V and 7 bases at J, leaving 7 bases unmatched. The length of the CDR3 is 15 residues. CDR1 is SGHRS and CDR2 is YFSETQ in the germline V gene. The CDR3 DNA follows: TGCGCCAGCAGCTTGAAGACAGGGGAAGGAAATGAGCAGTTCTTC. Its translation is CASSLKTGEGNEQFF.